These 6 T cell receptor beta chains were all obtained from the same sample, sequenced in a study of PD-L1 blockade in urothelial cancer. The protocol was immunoSEQ multiplex PCR, while the TCRdb copy is restricted to in-frame clones and leaves out a portion. The sample carries around 120,000 clones, about 85% recorded once. The source was PBMCs, collected around atezolizumab (anti-PD-L1) treatment. Every receptor here comes from a man aged 45-60 years with urothelial cancer.

The chain recombines TRBV5-6 with TRBJ2-5, with D perhaps TRBD1 (6 bases). CDR3 size: 14 residues. CDR1 is SGHDT, CDR2 YYEEEE, per germline. With 2 bases removed from V and 7 bases from J, the gap between germline ends came to 15 bases. The CDR3 region is CASSFYRAFGTQYF. DNA for the CDR3: TGTGCCAGCAGCTTTTACAGGGCCTTCGGGACCCAGTACTTC.

The CDR3 is CASSIGGGQPGRDTQYF. The CDR3 nucleotides read TGTGCCAGTAGTATAGGAGGAGGGCAGCCTGGTAGAGATACGCAGTATTTT. The chain links TRBV19 to TRBJ2-3; tentative D call: TRBD2 (6 bases). The CDR3 spans 17 residues. V lost 1 base, J lost 5 bases, and 19 bases lay in between. The germline V gene has CDR1 LNHDA and CDR2 SQIVND (reference sequence).

The gene calls are TRBV5-1 and TRBJ2-1; 9 bases fit TRBD2. The CDR3 extends over 15 amino acids. Germline-derived CDR1 and CDR2 are SGHRS and YFSETQ. Unmatched junction bases numbered 9, after V lost 7 bases and J lost 4 bases. The DNA for the CDR3 is TGCGCCAGCCGAACTAGCGGGCCCCAATACAATGAGCAGTTCTTC. The encoded protein is CASRTSGPQYNEQFF.

The V gene is TRBV30, the J gene TRBJ2-7, with TRBD1 matching over 7 bases. CDR1 and CDR2 from the germline V gene are GTSNPN and SVGIG (reference sequence). The CDR3 runs to 15 residues. The V and J ends lost 3 bases and 4 bases, in that order; junction bases with no gene match: 12. CDR3 protein: CAWSSRTQGVYEQYF. In nucleotides, the CDR3 is TGTGCCTGGAGCTCACGGACCCAGGGGGTATACGAGCAGTACTTC.

The V and J genes are TRBV7-2 and TRBJ2-1; 8 bases fit TRBD2. Germline assignment: CDR1 SGHTA and CDR2 FQGNSA. CDR3 length: 14 residues. V dropped 0 bases and J dropped 7; count of bases not matched to a gene: 2. Here the CDR3 DNA reads TGTGCCAGCAGCTTAGCTAGCGGGAATAATGAGCAGTTCTTC. Protein: CASSLASGNNEQFF.

The chain employs TRBV20-1 and TRBJ2-5, with unresolved D. In germline, CDR1 is DFQATT, CDR2 SNEGSKA (reference sequence). The CDR3 length is 10 residues. V lost 6 bases and J 3 bases, leaving 5 bases between the germline ends. The CDR3 loop reads CSASEETQYF. In DNA, the CDR3 is TGCAGTGCCTCGGAAGAGACCCAGTACTTC.